A selection of T cell receptor beta chains follows, all from one sample in a study of T cell responses to AZD1222 COVID-19 vaccine. Profiled with immunoSEQ multiplex PCR; TCRdb holds only in-frame clones, not every one. Of tens of thousands of clones in the sample, about 88% were seen once. The material sequenced was peripheral blood, taken on day 0 of AZD1222 vaccination. These receptors were collected from an adult in good health. Both conserved end residues are part of each CDR3. The D gene is left open where the match is weak. Part of the rows lack a size; the others show once, few, many or a class for expanded clones.

V: TRBV5-4; J: TRBJ2-3; D: .; length: 12; size: once; DNA: TGTGCCAGCAGCCCCCGGACAGATACGCAGTATTTT; CDR3: CASSPRTDTQYF
V: TRBV7-9; J: TRBJ1-2; D: .; length: 12; size: .; DNA: TGTGCCAGCAGCTCCGATACCTTTGGCTACACCTTC; CDR3: CASSSDTFGYTF
V: TRBV18; J: TRBJ2-5; D: .; length: 14; size: .; DNA: TGTGCCAGCTCACCGGGGACCCCCCCAGAGACCCAGTACTTC; CDR3: CASSPGTPPETQYF
V: TRBV5-8; J: TRBJ1-5; D: TRBD1; length: 15; size: .; DNA: TGTGCCAGCAGCTTGAGGACAGGGTCTGTTCAGCCCCAGCATTTT; CDR3: CASSLRTGSVQPQHF
V: TRBV12-3/TRBV12-4; J: TRBJ1-6; D: .; length: 13; size: .; DNA: TGTGCCAGCAGTTTATCAACCGTTTCACCCCTCCACTTT; CDR3: CASSLSTVSPLHF
V: TRBV20-1; J: TRBJ2-7; D: .; length: 11; size: .; DNA: TGCAGTGCCCGTCTAAACTACGAGCAGTACTTC; CDR3: CSARLNYEQYF
V: TRBV19; J: TRBJ2-3; D: .; length: 16; size: few; DNA: TGTGCCAGTAGTACTCCAACAGGGCAGGGCACAGATACGCAGTATTTT; CDR3: CASSTPTGQGTDTQYF
V: TRBV15; J: TRBJ2-1; D: .; length: 13; size: once; DNA: TGTGCCACCAGCAGGGATGGGGGGAATGAGCAGTTCTTC; CDR3: CATSRDGGNEQFF
V: TRBV27; J: TRBJ1-6; D: .; length: 15; size: .; DNA: TGTGCCAGCAGTTTAAGGCTAGTGGGGTATTCACCCCTCCACTTT; CDR3: CASSLRLVGYSPLHF
V: TRBV2; J: TRBJ2-3; D: .; length: 13; size: .; DNA: TGTGCCGTACCCCCGGAGCGGGCAGATACGCAGTATTTT; CDR3: CAVPPERADTQYF
V: TRBV6-5; J: TRBJ2-7; D: TRBD2; length: 14; size: .; DNA: TGTGCCAGCATACGGACTAGCGGGGGATACGAGCAGTACTTC; CDR3: CASIRTSGGYEQYF
V: TRBV18; J: TRBJ1-1; D: TRBD1; length: 16; size: .; DNA: TGTGCCAGCTCAAGGGACAGGTCATCTTGGAACACTGAAGCTTTCTTT; CDR3: CASSRDRSSWNTEAFF
V: TRBV19; J: TRBJ1-3; D: .; length: 14; size: .; DNA: TGTGCCAGCCGGCAGGGCGCGGCGGGAAACACCATATATTTT; CDR3: CASRQGAAGNTIYF
V: TRBV6-2/TRBV6-3; J: TRBJ2-7; D: TRBD2; length: 12; size: .; DNA: TGTGCCAGCAGCCGGGAGGGCTACGAGCAGTACTTC; CDR3: CASSREGYEQYF
V: TRBV18; J: TRBJ2-1; D: TRBD2; length: 14; size: .; DNA: TGTGCCAGCTCACCGACTTGGGGGGAGGGAGAGCAGTTCTTC; CDR3: CASSPTWGEGEQFF
V: TRBV15; J: TRBJ2-5; D: .; length: 15; size: .; DNA: TGTGCCACCAGCAGAGATTTGGCCGCCTGGGAGACCCAGTACTTC; CDR3: CATSRDLAAWETQYF
V: TRBV5-1; J: TRBJ2-6; D: .; length: 15; size: .; DNA: TGCGCCAGCAGCTTAGGTAACTCTGGGGCCAACGTCCTGACTTTC; CDR3: CASSLGNSGANVLTF
V: TRBV11-2; J: TRBJ1-1; D: TRBD1; length: 15; size: few; DNA: TGTGCCAGCAGCTTAAGGGCAGGGGGCCACACTGAAGCTTTCTTT; CDR3: CASSLRAGGHTEAFF
V: TRBV9; J: TRBJ1-6; D: TRBD1; length: 13; size: few; DNA: TGTGCCAGCCGACAGGGAGGGAATTCACCCCTCCACTTT; CDR3: CASRQGGNSPLHF
V: TRBV5-1; J: TRBJ1-5; D: TRBD1; length: 14; size: .; DNA: TGCGCCAGCAGCCCGGACAGGGGGCTTCAGCCCCAGCATTTT; CDR3: CASSPDRGLQPQHF
V: TRBV19; J: TRBJ2-1; D: TRBD2; length: 14; size: .; DNA: TGTGCCAGTAGCGGACTAGCGGGTAACAATGAGCAGTTCTTC; CDR3: CASSGLAGNNEQFF
V: TRBV18; J: TRBJ2-3; D: TRBD2; length: 16; size: .; DNA: TGTGCCAGCTCACCACAACTAGCGGGAGAACGAAGTACGCAGTATTTT; CDR3: CASSPQLAGERSTQYF
V: TRBV5-1; J: TRBJ2-7; D: TRBD1; length: 14; size: .; DNA: TGCGCCAGCAGCCGGGGACAGGGGGCTAACGAGCAGTACTTC; CDR3: CASSRGQGANEQYF
V: TRBV6-4; J: TRBJ2-3; D: .; length: 15; size: .; DNA: TGTGCCAGCGGCCCGGGGGATTCTAGCACAGATACGCAGTATTTT; CDR3: CASGPGDSSTDTQYF
V: TRBV4-3; J: TRBJ1-1; D: TRBD1; length: 14; size: .; DNA: TGCGCCAGCAGATCGGGACAGGGGGCTACTAAAGCTTTCTTT; CDR3: CASRSGQGATKAFF
V: TRBV6-4; J: TRBJ2-5; D: TRBD1; length: 16; size: .; DNA: TGTGCCGGAAAAGGGGGACAGGGGGCGAAATGGGAGACCCAGTACTTC; CDR3: CAGKGGQGAKWETQYF
V: TRBV12-5; J: TRBJ1-5; D: TRBD1; length: 17; size: few; DNA: TGTGCTAGTGGTCCTCAAGGGGGCCGCTATAGCAATCAGCCCCAGCATTTT; CDR3: CASGPQGGRYSNQPQHF
V: TRBV15; J: TRBJ1-1; D: .; length: 12; size: .; DNA: TGTGCCACCAGCAGAGAAAGAGGAGGGGCTTTCTTT; CDR3: CATSRERGGAFF